This entry concerns a single T cell receptor beta chain. Its specificity is unknown. This specimen belongs to a study of cytomegalovirus exposure and HLA in healthy donors. Overall study findings and caveats: It was assumed in the presence/absence analyses that sequencing depth was roughly uniform across donors. Common viral pathogens were later found to be apparently linked to several of the most significant clusters. Later on, a genetic analysis was performed. It linked a missense variant in DCLRE1C with V- and J-gene trimming of TCR beta. Information on immune exposure was restricted to one variable (CMV serostatus).

Trimming pared 8 bases from V and 6 bases from J, leaving 14 bases between. Germline CDR1 SNHLY, CDR2 FYNNEI. This CDR3 comprises 12 residues. Amplification used 60 Vbeta primers and 13 Jbeta primers. TCRdb's copy holds only in-frame clones and misses some; the assay was immunoSEQ multiplex PCR. The sample includes some 190,000 clones, around 83% of them seen just once. The sequenced material came from PBMCs. The TCR was taken from a woman aged 40 to 49 in good health and CMV-seronegative. The chain is built from TRBV2 and TRBJ2-7; D may be TRBD2 (5 bases). CDR3 bases: TGTGCCAGCGACTGGATCGGAGGCGAGCAGTACTTC. This translates into CASDWIGGEQYF.